The 17 T cell receptor beta chains below come from one sample, sequenced in a study of regulatory T cells in long-lasting Graves disease. As for time point: persistent/refractory GD, antithyroid drugs over 5 years with positive TRAb. Extracted RNA from PBMCs served as the source of the TCR library. Building of the TCR beta libraries involved iRepertoire HTBI primers and Arm-PCR of CDR3 regions. TCRdb re-analysed the multiplex PCR reads in MiXCR, keeping a single row per CDR3 protein. The profile shows roughly 300,000 distinct CDR3 sequences, 15% to 20% of them singletons. The sequencing here drew on peripheral blood mononuclear cells (PBMCs), taken when the disease was refractory, from a patient treated with antithyroid drugs. These receptors were collected from a female donor with Graves disease.

A few counts support this clonotype. The rearrangement uses TRBV7-2 and TRBJ2-7; D is tentatively TRBD1 or TRBD2 (5 bases each). In germline, CDR1 is SGHTA, CDR2 FQGNSA. The ends were cut back, 5 bases at V and 0 bases at J, with 14 bases in the middle. The CDR3 spans 15 residues. The CDR3 loop reads CASSHGAGGSYEQYF. The CDR3 DNA reads as TGTGCCAGCAGCCATGGGGCGGGCGGCTCCTACGAGCAGTACTTC.

This clonotype turned up a few times. The chain has TRBV20-1 and TRBJ2-7; no reliable D call. V lost 3 bases, J lost 3 bases, and 18 bases lay in between. The CDR3 consists of 15 residues. Germline values: CDR1 DFQATT, CDR2 SNEGSKA (reference sequence). The CDR3 DNA is TGCAGTGCTAGCACTCCTGGCCCCAGAGGCTACGAGCAGTACTTC. It specifies CSASTPGPRGYEQYF.

This clonotype has just a few counts. The chain recombines TRBV5-1 with TRBJ1-6; D is possibly TRBD1 (5 bases). V lost 0 bases and J 7 bases, leaving 8 bases between the germline ends. Per germline, CDR1 SGHRS and CDR2 YFSETQ. The CDR3 has 14 residues. The CDR3 DNA reads as TGCGCCAGCAGCTTGGGACAGCAAAATTCACCCCTCCACTTT. It encodes CASSLGQQNSPLHF.

There are many counts of this clonotype. V usage is TRBV3-1 and J usage is TRBJ2-2, with D maybe TRBD1 (6 bases). V was trimmed by 7 bases and J by 5 bases, leaving 8 bases between them. The CDR3 totals 12 residues. Germline loops: CDR1 LGHDT, CDR2 YNNKEL (reference sequence). The CDR3 loop is CASKGVTGELFF. DNA of the CDR3: TGTGCCAGCAAGGGGGTAACCGGGGAGCTGTTTTTT.

The CDR3 sequence: CSVLTGGNEQYF. The CDR3 DNA sequence: TGCAGCGTTTTGACAGGGGGGAACGAGCAGTACTTC. The V call is TRBV29-1, the J call TRBJ2-7, with 9 bases matching TRBD1. Germline V CDR1 and CDR2: SQVTM, ANQGSEA. The CDR3 is made up of 12 amino acids. Trimming took 5 bases from V and 5 from J; bases not matched to a gene: 4.

Many counts were recorded for this clonotype. The chain carries TRBV2 and TRBJ1-5; D is undetermined. Per germline, CDR1 SNHLY and CDR2 FYNNEI. The CDR3 contains 16 residues. The germline V and J ends were trimmed by 5 bases and 0 bases, with 14 bases remaining between them. The CDR3 here is CASSLADGNSNQPQHF. The CDR3 DNA sequence: TGTGCCAGCAGTCTCGCCGACGGGAATAGCAATCAGCCCCAGCATTTT.

There are a few counts of this clonotype. V is TRBV2 and J is TRBJ1-2, with D tentatively TRBD1 (5 bases). In germline, CDR1 is SNHLY, CDR2 FYNNEI. Trimming removed 6 bases at V and 3 bases at J, with 17 bases between. The length of the CDR3 is 15 residues. As DNA, the CDR3 is TGTGCCAGCAGCCAAGGGAGCCAGGGAGACTATGGCTACACCTTC. Amino acids: CASSQGSQGDYGYTF.

The rearrangement joins TRBV14 to TRBJ1-2, with 8 bases matching TRBD1. CDR3 length: 16 amino acids. Germline V gene sequence: CDR1 SGHDN, CDR2 FVKESK. V shed 0 bases, J shed 6 bases, and the junction held 9 bases outside the gene matches. The CDR3: CASSQDTGGILDGYTF. CDR3 nucleotide sequence: TGTGCCAGCAGCCAAGACACAGGGGGTATATTAGATGGCTACACCTTC.

This chain uses TRBV19 with TRBJ2-5; weak D call: TRBD2 (6 bases). The CDR3 runs to 13 residues. Germline assignment: CDR1 LNHDA and CDR2 SQIVND (reference sequence). Trimming pared 5 bases from V and 2 bases from J, leaving 9 bases between. CDR3 in DNA: TGTGCCAGTAGTTCAGGGAGGCAAGAGACCCAGTACTTC. This encodes CASSSGRQETQYF.

A single count supports this clonotype. A read error may be the cause here, since a much bigger clone is one base away. The J gene is TRBJ2-7, the V gene TRBV5-5; TRBD1 might be the D (5 bases). V lost 3 bases and J lost 6, with 13 bases in between. The CDR3 totals 13 residues. The germline gives CDR1 SGHKS, CDR2 YYEKEE (reference sequence). The CDR3: CASSWFGASEQYF. DNA of the CDR3: TGTGCCAGCAGCTGGTTTGGGGCGTCCGAGCAGTACTTC.

This clonotype was counted at least ten times. The genes are TRBV2 and TRBJ1-1; D is possibly TRBD1 (6 bases). The V gene's germline CDR1 is SNHLY and CDR2 FYNNEI. CDR3 size: 15 residues. V was trimmed by 5 bases and J by 1 base, leaving 14 bases between them. CDR3 coding DNA: TGTGCCAGCAGTCTTCAGGGGCATGGGAACACTGAAGCTTTCTTT. This gives the protein CASSLQGHGNTEAFF.

V gene TRBV4-1 combines with J gene TRBJ1-1; unclear D gene. Trimming removed 5 bases from V and 1 base from J, with 11 bases in between. This CDR3 contains 14 residues. Germline lookup yields CDR1 MGHRA and CDR2 YSYEKL. Here the CDR3 DNA reads TGCGCCAGCAGCGGACCGTTGAAGAACACTGAAGCTTTCTTT. Protein sequence: CASSGPLKNTEAFF.

The J gene is TRBJ1-1, the V gene TRBV5-1; TRBD1 is a possible D gene (6 bases). CDR1 and CDR2 from the germline V gene are SGHRS and YFSETQ. Trimming pared 2 bases from V and 2 bases from J, leaving 16 bases between. This CDR3 is 16 amino acids long. CDR3 sequence: CASSFLGGAGNTEAFF. Here the CDR3 DNA reads TGCGCCAGCAGCTTCCTTGGGGGGGCTGGAAACACTGAAGCTTTCTTT.

The rearrangement joins TRBV28 to TRBJ2-7, with 7 bases fitting TRBD2. V lost 5 bases and J lost 6; bases outside the gene matches: 16. CDR3 length: 16 amino acids. The V gene's germline CDR1 is MDHEN and CDR2 SYDVKM. CDR3 DNA: TGTGCCAGCAGTCTCCTAACTAGCGCGCCAGGCGGCGAGCAGTACTTC. The encoded protein is CASSLLTSAPGGEQYF.

This chain joins TRBV11-3 and TRBJ1-3; possibly TRBD1 for D (5 bases). CDR3 length: 15 amino acids. Trimming took off 1 base at V and 0 bases at J, with 7 bases between the two ends. CDR1 SGHNT and CDR2 YENEEA come from the germline V gene. Written as DNA, the CDR3 is TGTGCCAGCAGCTTAGGACAGCACTCTGGAAACACCATATATTTT. Its protein is CASSLGQHSGNTIYF.

This clonotype appeared many times. In nucleotides, the CDR3 is TGTGCCAGCAGCTTAGGGTATAACCGGGAGACCCAGTACTTC. Its protein is CASSLGYNRETQYF. The chain is built from TRBV11-2 and TRBJ2-5, with D uncertain. Trimming cost V 1 base and J 5 bases, with 11 bases left between them. Germline lookup yields CDR1 SGHAT and CDR2 FQNNGV. This CDR3 is built from 14 residues.

A few counts support this clonotype. V and J are TRBV5-1 and TRBJ1-3; D uncertain. This CDR3 spans 12 amino acids. Germline V gives CDR1 SGHRS, CDR2 YFSETQ. V was cut by 3 bases and J by 3 bases, with 4 bases left in between. CDR3 bases: TGCGCCAGCAGCTCGGATGGAAACACCATATATTTT. Protein: CASSSDGNTIYF.